These 5 T cell receptor beta chains came from one sample sequenced in a study of shared clonotypes between healthy human individuals. Clones were read by immunoSEQ multiplex PCR, and TCRdb kept only the in-frame ones, dropping some. The sample lists about 1.5 million clones, 95% to 97% occurring once. Sequenced: naive CD4+ T cells sorted from blood. Subset described: CD45RA+ positively selected. Every receptor here comes from a man aged 25 to 40 in good health.

The chain employs TRBV5-1 and TRBJ1-4; 7 positions match TRBD1. Germline CDR1 is SGHRS and CDR2 is YFSETQ. Losses at the gene ends were 5 bases for V and 3 bases for J; bases not matched to a gene: 1. The CDR3 length is 13 residues. The CDR3: CASRGQSNEKLFF. The CDR3 region has the DNA TGCGCCAGCAGGGGACAGTCTAATGAAAAACTGTTTTTT.

The chain joins TRBV7-9 to TRBJ1-4; D unclear. This CDR3 contains 14 residues. Germline CDR1 and CDR2: SEHNR and FQNEAQ (reference sequence). The V end lost 7 bases, the J end lost 4 bases, and 13 bases lay between the germline ends. In DNA form, the CDR3 reads TGTGCCAGCACCCACTCAGTTTATAATGAAAAACTGTTTTTT. Translation gives CASTHSVYNEKLFF.

J is TRBJ2-7 and V is TRBV4-2; 8 nucleotides agree with TRBD2. The ends lost 2 bases at V and 1 base at J; junction bases unmatched: 7. Germline values: CDR1 LGHNA, CDR2 YNFKEQ. The CDR3 runs 16 residues. The CDR3 is CASSQIAGLASYEQYF. In DNA, the CDR3 is TGTGCCAGCAGCCAAATAGCGGGACTCGCATCCTACGAGCAGTACTTC.

This chain joins TRBV7-9 and TRBJ1-3; no clear D. The length of the CDR3 is 15 residues. With 4 bases removed from V and 0 bases from J, the gap between germline ends came to 10 bases. Germline V gene data show CDR1 as SEHNR and CDR2 as FQNEAQ (reference sequence). CDR3 in amino acids: CASSSPADSGNTIYF. CDR3 nucleotides: TGTGCCAGCAGCTCCCCGGCAGACTCTGGAAACACCATATATTTT.

J is TRBJ2-3 and V is TRBV6-1, with D possibly being TRBD1 (6 bases). CDR1 and CDR2 (germline): MNHNS, SASEGT. V lost 7 bases and J lost 1, with 12 bases in between. The CDR3 contains 14 residues. Written as DNA, the CDR3 is TGTGCCAGCATCTGGGCAGGGGGCACAGATACGCAGTATTTT. It translates to CASIWAGGTDTQYF.